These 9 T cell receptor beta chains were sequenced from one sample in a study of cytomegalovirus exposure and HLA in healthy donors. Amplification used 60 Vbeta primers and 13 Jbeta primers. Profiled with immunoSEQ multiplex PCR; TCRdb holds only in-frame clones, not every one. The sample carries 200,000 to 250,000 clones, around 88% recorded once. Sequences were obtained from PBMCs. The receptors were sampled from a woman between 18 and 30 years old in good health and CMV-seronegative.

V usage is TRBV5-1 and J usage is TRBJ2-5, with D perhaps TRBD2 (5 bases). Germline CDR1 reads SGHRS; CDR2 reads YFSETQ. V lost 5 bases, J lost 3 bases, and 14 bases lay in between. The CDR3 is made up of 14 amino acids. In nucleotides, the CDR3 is TGCGCCAGCAGTTCGGGGTGGCTTAAAGAGACCCAGTACTTC. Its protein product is CASSSGWLKETQYF.

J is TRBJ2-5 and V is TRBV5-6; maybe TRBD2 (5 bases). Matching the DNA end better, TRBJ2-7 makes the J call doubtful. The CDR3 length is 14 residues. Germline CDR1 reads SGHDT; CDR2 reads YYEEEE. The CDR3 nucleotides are TGTGCCAGCAGCTGGGCGGGCTATACCTACGAGCAGTACTTC. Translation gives CASSWAGYTYEQYF.

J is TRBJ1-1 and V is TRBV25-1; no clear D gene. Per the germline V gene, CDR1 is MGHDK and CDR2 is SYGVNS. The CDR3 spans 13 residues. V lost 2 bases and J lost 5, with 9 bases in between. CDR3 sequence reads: CASSEHTGTEAFF. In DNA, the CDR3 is TGTGCCAGCAGTGAACACACGGGGACTGAAGCTTTCTTT. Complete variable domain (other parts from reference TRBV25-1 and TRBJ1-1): EADIYQTPRYLVIGTGKKITLECSQTMGHDKMYWYQQDPGMELHLIHYSYGVNSTEKGDLSSESTVSRIRTEHFPLTLESARPSHTSQYLCASSEHTGTEAFFGQGTRLTVV.

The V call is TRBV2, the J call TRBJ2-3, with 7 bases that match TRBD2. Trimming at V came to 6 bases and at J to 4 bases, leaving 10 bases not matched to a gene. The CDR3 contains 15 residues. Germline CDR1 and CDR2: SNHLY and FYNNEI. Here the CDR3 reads CASRSSGRAADTQYF. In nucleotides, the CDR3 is TGTGCCAGCAGGTCGTCGGGGAGGGCGGCAGATACGCAGTATTTT.

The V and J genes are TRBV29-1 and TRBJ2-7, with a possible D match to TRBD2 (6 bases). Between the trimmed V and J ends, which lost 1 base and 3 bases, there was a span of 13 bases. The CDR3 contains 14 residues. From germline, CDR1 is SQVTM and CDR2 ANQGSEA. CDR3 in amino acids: CSVEGSSARYEQYF. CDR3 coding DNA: TGCAGCGTTGAAGGGTCTAGCGCTCGCTACGAGCAGTACTTC.

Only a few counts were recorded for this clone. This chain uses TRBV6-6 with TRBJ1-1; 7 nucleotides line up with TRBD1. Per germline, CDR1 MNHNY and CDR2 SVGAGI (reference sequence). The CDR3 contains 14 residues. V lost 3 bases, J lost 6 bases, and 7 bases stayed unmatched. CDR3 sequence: CASSYYRGSSEAFF. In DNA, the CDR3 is TGTGCCAGCAGTTATTACAGGGGAAGCTCTGAAGCTTTCTTT.

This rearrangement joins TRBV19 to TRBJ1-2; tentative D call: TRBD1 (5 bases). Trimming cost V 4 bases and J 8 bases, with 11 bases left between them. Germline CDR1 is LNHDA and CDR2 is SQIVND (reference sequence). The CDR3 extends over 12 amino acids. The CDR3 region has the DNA TGTGCCAGTAGTACGGGACTTTGGGGCTACACCTTC. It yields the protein CASSTGLWGYTF.

The CDR3 loop is CASSDPTRAGHYGYTF. For the CDR3, the DNA is TGTGCCAGCAGTGATCCAACGCGGGCCGGACACTATGGCTACACCTTC. V usage is TRBV25-1 and J usage is TRBJ1-2, with D unresolved. Germline V CDR1 and CDR2: MGHDK, SYGVNS. This CDR3 contains 16 residues. The V and J ends lost 3 bases and 3 bases respectively, with 17 bases between them.

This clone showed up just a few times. The CDR3 sequence is CASSIMTGLGVNQPQHF. CDR3 DNA sequence: TGTGCCAGTAGTATCATGACAGGGTTAGGGGTGAATCAGCCCCAGCATTTT. The V call is TRBV19, the J call TRBJ1-5, with TRBD1 matching 7 bases. Trimming at V came to 3 bases and at J to 4 bases, leaving 12 bases not matched to a gene. Germline V CDR1 and CDR2: LNHDA, SQIVND (reference sequence). This CDR3 has 17 residues.